This T cell receptor (beta chain) was documented in a study of blood T cell repertoires in COVID-19. At the level of the study: From the United States, Italy and Spain came samples of acute and convalescent COVID-19. Sources were T cells, B-cell-depleted T cells, or PBMCs; the material itself was cDNA or gDNA.

Per the germline V gene, CDR1 is SGDLS and CDR2 is YYNGEE. The CDR3 is 15 residues long. Trimming took 0 bases from V and 5 from J; bases not matched to a gene: 8. Profiled with immunoSEQ multiplex PCR; TCRdb holds only in-frame clones, not every one. In the table there are fewer than 110,000 clones, roughly 90% of which are singletons. The chain carries TRBV9 and TRBJ2-7, with TRBD2 identical over 7 bases. The specimen sequenced was peripheral blood. This TCR came from a man aged 40-49 years with active or convalescent COVID-19. The CDR3 coding sequence is TGTGCCAGCAGCGTAGGACTAGCTAATGCCCACGAGCAGTACTTC. Amino acids: CASSVGLANAHEQYF.